These 9 T cell receptor beta chains share one sample of origin, sequenced in a study of control samples from healthy donors and cancer patients. Some clones are missing from TCRdb's copy, which holds only in-frame ones; the method was immunoSEQ multiplex PCR. The sample has some 65,000 clones, around four fifths seen once; the top ten hold about 3.1%. The source material was PBMCs. These receptors all come from a woman in her forties or fifties with lung cancer.

The chain has TRBV19 and TRBJ1-1, with 7 positions matching TRBD1. Losses at the gene ends were 3 bases for V and 11 bases for J; bases not matched to a gene: 9. CDR1 and CDR2 (germline): LNHDA, SQIVND (reference sequence). The CDR3 contains 13 residues. The CDR3 nucleotides are TGTGCCAGTAGTATTAAGACAGGGTTTGGGGCTTTCTTT. It encodes CASSIKTGFGAFF.

A few counts support this clone. The CDR3 coding sequence is TGCGCCAGCAGCCAAGTCGGGCGGGCCACTGAAGCTTTCTTT. Translating gives CASSQVGRATEAFF. The genes are TRBV4-3 and TRBJ1-1, with D hard to call. Germline loops: CDR1 LGHNA, CDR2 YSLEER. The CDR3 covers 14 residues. Trimming removed 1 base from V and 4 bases from J, with 10 bases in between.

V gene TRBV19 combines with J gene TRBJ1-1, with TRBD1 as a possible D gene (5 bases). The CDR3 covers 14 residues. Germline lookup yields CDR1 LNHDA and CDR2 SQIVND (reference sequence). The V and J ends lost 7 bases and 5 bases respectively, with 17 bases between them. CDR3: CASIGFMGETEAFF. The CDR3 bases are TGTGCCAGTATAGGTTTTATGGGGGAGACTGAAGCTTTCTTT.

V and J are TRBV19 and TRBJ2-2; tentatively, D is TRBD1 or TRBD2 (5 bases each). The germline CDR1 and CDR2 sequences are LNHDA and SQIVND (reference sequence). V lost 7 bases to trimming and J lost 3 bases, with 21 bases between them. The CDR3 is made up of 17 amino acids. Written as DNA, the CDR3 is TGTGCCAGTAACCCATTGAGGGGAGCCCTGGACACCGGGGAGCTGTTTTTT. Residues: CASNPLRGALDTGELFF. Supplemented by reference TRBV19 and TRBJ2-2, the full variable domain reads DGGITQSPKYLFRKEGQNVTLSCEQNLNHDAMYWYRQDPGQGLRLIYYSQIVNDFQKGDIAEGYSVSREKKESFPLTVTSAQKNPTAFYLCASNPLRGALDTGELFFGEGSRLTVL.

This chain uses TRBV6-6 with TRBJ2-7, with D perhaps matching TRBD1 (6 bases). From germline, CDR1 is MNHNY and CDR2 SVGAGI (reference sequence). The CDR3 has 12 amino acids. Trimming cost V 5 bases and J 9 bases, with 14 bases left between them. CDR3 sequence reads: CASSRDTQGQYF. The CDR3 DNA reads as TGTGCCAGCAGTCGGGACACCCAGGGGCAGTACTTC.

This chain connects TRBV7-3 to TRBJ2-3, with TRBD2 identical over 12 bases. CDR1 is SGHTA, CDR2 FQGTGA, per germline. Germline trimming cut 5 bases from V and 6 bases from J; bases unmatched to any gene: 6. The CDR3 runs to 15 residues. The CDR3 loop is CASSLTSGGSDTQYF. The CDR3 DNA reads as TGTGCCAGCAGCCTGACTAGCGGGGGTTCGGATACGCAGTATTTT.

This clone was observed a single time. V is TRBV6-1 and J is TRBJ2-7; D possibly corresponds to TRBD1 (5 bases). Trimming removed 0 bases at V and 3 bases at J, with 12 bases between. This CDR3 has 15 amino acids. Germline V gene sequence: CDR1 MNHNS, CDR2 SASEGT. The CDR3 spells CASSEAPQGFYEQYF. In nucleotides, the CDR3 is TGTGCCAGCAGTGAAGCGCCTCAGGGATTCTACGAGCAGTACTTC.

This chain joins TRBV7-8 and TRBJ1-1; no clear D gene. The CDR3 covers 11 residues. Trimming stripped 2 bases from V and 7 bases from J, with 5 bases between. Germline V gene data show CDR1 as SGHVS and CDR2 as FQNEAQ. The CDR3 DNA follows: TGTGCCAGCAGCTTAAGATTTGAAGCTTTCTTT. Protein product: CASSLRFEAFF.

The chain joins TRBV6-2 or TRBV6-3 to TRBJ2-2; D unclear. CDR3 length equals 13 residues. Germline CDR1 is MNHEY and CDR2 is SVGEGT. Trimming removed 4 bases from V and 7 bases from J, with 10 bases in between. CDR3 sequence: CASSSQSVGELFF. DNA for the CDR3: TGTGCCAGCAGTTCTCAGTCGGTCGGGGAGCTGTTTTTT.